These 30 T cell receptor beta chains share one sample of origin, sequenced in a study of blood T cell repertoires in COVID-19. TCRdb's table, derived via immunoSEQ multiplex PCR, lists solely in-frame clones and lacks some. The sample consists of tens of thousands of clones, approximately 86% of them appearing once. Sequenced sample: peripheral blood. These TCRs come from a human donor in a cohort sampled during active COVID-19.

In this sample, this clone turned up once. The rearrangement joins TRBV28 to TRBJ2-2; TRBD1 is a possible D gene (6 bases). The V gene's germline CDR1 is MDHEN and CDR2 SYDVKM. CDR3 size: 15 residues. Between the trimmed V and J ends, which lost 2 bases and 5 bases, there was a span of 12 bases. CDR3 sequence: CASSLPGAGTGELFF. The CDR3 region has the DNA TGTGCCAGCAGTTTACCAGGGGCCGGAACCGGGGAGCTGTTTTTT.

CDR3 DNA sequence: TGTGCCAGCAGCTCCCTAGCGGGAAGGTCCTACAATGAGCAGTTCTTC. Residues: CASSSLAGRSYNEQFF. The J gene is TRBJ2-1, the V gene TRBV11-1; 9 nucleotides align to TRBD2. The V gene's germline CDR1 is SGHAT and CDR2 FQDESV (reference sequence). This CDR3 has 16 residues. V shed 4 bases and J 1 base; nucleotides not matched to a gene: 5.

The chain links TRBV24-1 to TRBJ1-2; the D gene is possibly TRBD1 (6 bases). Germline V gene lookup returns CDR1 KGHDR and CDR2 SFDVKD. CDR3 size: 16 residues. V lost 4 bases and J lost 7, with 21 bases in between. The CDR3 here is CATSDRSGADFGGYTF. The CDR3 DNA is TGTGCCACCAGTGACCGCTCAGGGGCTGATTTCGGTGGCTACACCTTC.

The J gene is TRBJ1-6, the V gene TRBV5-5; no reliable D call. This CDR3 comprises 14 residues. Germline CDR1 reads SGHKS; CDR2 reads YYEKEE (reference sequence). The V and J ends lost 4 bases and 5 bases respectively, with 10 bases between them. CDR3 in amino acids: CASSRSIDNSPLHF. The CDR3 coding sequence is TGTGCCAGCAGCCGATCAATAGATAATTCACCCCTCCACTTT.

As regards this clone: Compared with germline, one end of the junction differs, possibly owing to a read error. The chain is built from TRBV2 and TRBJ2-5, with D possibly matching TRBD1 (5 bases). The CDR3 is made up of 13 amino acids. CDR1 SNHLY and CDR2 FYNNEI come from the germline V gene. CDR3 nucleotides: TGTGCCAGCAGCGGAACAGGCGCAACCAGTTCGGACTTC. This gives the protein CASSGTGATSSDF.

The chain couples TRBV10-3 to TRBJ2-3; TRBD2 might be the D (5 bases). Germline CDR1 ENHRY, CDR2 SYGVKD. The V end lost 6 bases, the J end lost 2 bases, and 12 bases lay between the germline ends. This CDR3 contains 14 residues. The CDR3 DNA reads TGTGCCATCAGCGGAGGAGACGTCACAGATACGCAGTATTTT. This sequence encodes CAISGGDVTDTQYF.

This clone has only a few counts. The gene calls are TRBV5-1 and TRBJ2-7; no clear D. CDR1 and CDR2 (germline): SGHRS, YFSETQ. There are 14 residues in the CDR3. Trimming shortened V by 0 bases and J by 2 bases, and 9 bases separated the two germline ends. The CDR3 loop reads CASSLVVSPYEQYF. CDR3 in DNA: TGCGCCAGCAGCTTGGTTGTCAGTCCCTACGAGCAGTACTTC.

The chain uses TRBV7-2 and TRBJ2-5; 12 bases agree with TRBD1. V gave up 6 bases and J gave up 0 bases; unmatched junction bases: 8. In germline, CDR1 is SGHTA, CDR2 FQGNSA. CDR3 length: 17 residues. CDR3 sequence: CASRGYGTGGHQETQYF. The CDR3, as DNA: TGTGCCAGCAGGGGATACGGGACAGGGGGCCACCAAGAGACCCAGTACTTC.

This chain uses TRBV18 with TRBJ1-2, with 8 bases lining up with TRBD1. The CDR3 is 14 amino acids. With V trimmed by 3 bases and J by 6 bases, 6 bases remained unmatched. Germline CDR1 KGHSH, CDR2 LQKENI. The CDR3 spells CASSPFGQGNGYTF. CDR3 DNA sequence: TGTGCCAGCTCACCCTTCGGACAGGGAAATGGCTACACCTTC.

This clone appeared a single time. The genes are TRBV9 and TRBJ1-2, with D possibly being TRBD1 (6 bases). The CDR3 length is 15 residues. V lost 4 bases and J lost 4, with 17 bases in between. Per germline, CDR1 SGDLS and CDR2 YYNGEE. The CDR3 loop reads CASSISSGGVYGYTF. CDR3 DNA: TGTGCCAGCAGCATATCCAGTGGGGGCGTCTATGGCTACACCTTC.

The chain employs TRBV13 and TRBJ2-5; D is perhaps TRBD1 (6 bases). Germline V gene sequence: CDR1 PRHDT, CDR2 FYEKMQ (reference sequence). V was pared by 0 bases and J by 4 bases, with 12 bases between. The CDR3 has 15 amino acids. In nucleotides, the CDR3 is TGTGCCAGCAGCTTAGGACAGGGCTATCTAGAGACCCAGTACTTC. Its translation: CASSLGQGYLETQYF.

This clone is a singleton in its sample. J is TRBJ2-1 and V is TRBV4-2; TRBD2 matches 12 bases. Unmatched junction bases numbered 13, after V lost 4 bases and J lost 0 bases. The CDR3 extends over 20 amino acids. Germline V gives CDR1 LGHNA, CDR2 YNFKEQ. CDR3 nucleotides: TGTGCCAGCAGCCGAGGATTAAGACTAGCGGGAGAATACTCCTACAATGAGCAGTTCTTC. Protein product: CASSRGLRLAGEYSYNEQFF.

The chain recombines TRBV27 with TRBJ2-7; 10 bases line up with TRBD1. This CDR3 has 18 residues. Germline V gene lookup returns CDR1 MNHEY and CDR2 SMNVEV (reference sequence). V lost 6 bases to trimming and J lost 6 bases; unmatched junction nucleotides: 20. The CDR3 sequence: CASSPGTGENGDYREQYF. CDR3 DNA: TGTGCCAGCAGCCCCGGGACAGGGGAAAACGGGGACTACCGCGAGCAGTACTTC.

This clone is a singleton in its sample. The chain employs TRBV12-3 or TRBV12-4 and TRBJ1-2; 9 nucleotides align to TRBD1. The CDR3 covers 13 residues. J gave up 8 bases and V 4 bases, and 5 bases lay outside the gene matches. The CDR3 sequence is CASSSYGTGGYTF. The CDR3 DNA follows: TGTGCCAGCAGTTCCTACGGGACAGGGGGCTACACCTTC.

The chain couples TRBV9 to TRBJ2-3, with 9 bases matching TRBD2. This CDR3 is 16 amino acids long. Per the germline V gene, CDR1 is SGDLS and CDR2 is YYNGEE. The V gene end was trimmed by 2 bases and the J gene end by 4 bases; junction bases not matched to a gene: 8. This CDR3 reads CASSVPVAGVADTQYF. The CDR3 coding sequence is TGTGCCAGCAGCGTTCCTGTAGCGGGAGTGGCAGATACGCAGTATTTT. The full variable domain, completed using reference TRBV9 and TRBJ2-3, is DSGVTQTPKHLITATGQRVTLRCSPRSGDLSVYWYQQSLDQGLQFLIQYYNGEERAKGNILERFSAQQFPDLHSELNLSSLELGDSALYFCASSVPVAGVADTQYFGPGTRLTVL.

The genes are TRBV28 and TRBJ2-7; TRBD1 agrees at 8 bases. Germline CDR1 and CDR2: MDHEN and SYDVKM. This CDR3 contains 13 residues. V lost 6 bases, J lost 6 bases, and 7 bases stayed unmatched. The CDR3 spells CASSNQGASEQYF. DNA for the CDR3: TGTGCCAGCAGCAATCAGGGGGCGAGCGAGCAGTACTTC.

The chain links TRBV10-2 to TRBJ2-1; 10 bases match TRBD1. Unmatched junction bases numbered 6, after V lost 5 bases and J lost 5 bases. There are 15 residues in the CDR3. CDR1 is WSHSY and CDR2 is SAAADI in the germline V gene. The CDR3 nucleotides are TGCGCCAGCAGTCAGGACAGGGGGGGGCACAATGAGCAGTTCTTC. Amino acids: CASSQDRGGHNEQFF.

The V gene is TRBV10-1, the J gene TRBJ2-7, with D perhaps matching TRBD1 (5 bases). Per germline, CDR1 WNHNN and CDR2 SYGVQD (reference sequence). The germline V and J ends were trimmed by 3 bases and 6 bases, with 12 bases remaining between them. The CDR3 runs to 13 residues. CDR3: CASSENWGSEQYF. As DNA, the CDR3 is TGCGCCAGCAGTGAAAACTGGGGCAGCGAGCAGTACTTC.

V gene TRBV18 combines with J gene TRBJ2-1, with 7 positions matching TRBD1. The CDR3 has 13 amino acids. CDR1 is KGHSH, CDR2 LQKENI, per germline. Trimming at V came to 3 bases and at J to 7 bases, leaving 3 bases not matched to a gene. For the CDR3, the DNA is TGTGCCAGCTCACCGCCGACAGGGAATGAGCAGTTCTTC. Its translation is CASSPPTGNEQFF.

The CDR3 reads CASSLSLAGRYNEQFF. CDR3 coding DNA: TGTGCCAGCAGTTTAAGTTTAGCGGGACGGTACAATGAGCAGTTCTTC. The chain combines TRBV28 with TRBJ2-1, with 8 bases matching TRBD2. J gave up 4 bases and V 2 bases, and 7 bases lay outside the gene matches. Germline values: CDR1 MDHEN, CDR2 SYDVKM. This CDR3 is 16 amino acids long.

V is TRBV27 and J is TRBJ1-2; 8 positions match TRBD1. Germline-derived CDR1 and CDR2 are MNHEY and SMNVEV (reference sequence). V was pared by 5 bases and J by 4 bases, with 9 bases of the junction left unmatched. This CDR3 has 15 residues. CDR3 DNA: TGTGCCAGCAGTCCTGGACAGGGAAGGGCCTATGGCTACACCTTC. Encoded protein: CASSPGQGRAYGYTF.

The chain joins TRBV11-2 to TRBJ2-1; 8 bases are a match to TRBD2. Trimming took 5 bases from V and 2 from J; bases not matched to a gene: 11. The CDR3 is 17 residues long. The germline gives CDR1 SGHAT, CDR2 FQNNGV. The DNA of the CDR3 is TGTGCCAGCAGCCCGCAGGGACTACTAGCGGCCTACAATGAGCAGTTCTTC. Protein sequence: CASSPQGLLAAYNEQFF.

The gene calls are TRBV7-3 and TRBJ2-1, with 8 bases lining up with TRBD2. V shed 5 bases, J shed 2 bases, and the junction held 5 bases outside the gene matches. CDR3 size: 15 residues. Per germline, CDR1 SGHTA and CDR2 FQGTGA. CDR3 DNA sequence: TGTGCCAGCAGCCAATTAGCGGGAACCTACAATGAGCAGTTCTTC. The encoded protein is CASSQLAGTYNEQFF.

The genes are TRBV6-2 or TRBV6-3 and TRBJ2-7; 8 bases match TRBD1. The germline CDR1 and CDR2 sequences are MNHEY and SVGEGT. The junction had 8 bases not matched to a gene; V was cut back by 2 bases and J by 2 bases. There are 16 residues in the CDR3. CDR3 sequence reads: CASSYPGTGRTYEQYF. The CDR3 nucleotides read TGTGCCAGCAGTTACCCCGGGACAGGAAGAACCTACGAGCAGTACTTC.

The CDR3 here is CASTSTPGLVSHQETQYF. In DNA, the CDR3 is TGTGCCAGTACCTCCACACCGGGACTAGTCAGCCATCAAGAGACCCAGTACTTC. The rearrangement joins TRBV19 to TRBJ2-5; 8 bases are shared with TRBD2. Unmatched junction bases numbered 18, after V lost 7 bases and J lost 2 bases. Per the germline V gene, CDR1 is LNHDA and CDR2 is SQIVND (reference sequence). The CDR3 is made up of 18 amino acids.

The V and J genes are TRBV6-2 or TRBV6-3 and TRBJ1-2, with no clear D. CDR3 length equals 13 residues. CDR1 is MNHEY, CDR2 SVGEGT, per germline. V lost 3 bases and J lost 8, with 13 bases in between. The CDR3 DNA reads as TGTGCCAGCAGTTATGACGCAGTGGAGGGCTACACCTTC. Its protein product is CASSYDAVEGYTF.

The chain has TRBV28 and TRBJ2-1, with 7 bases identical to TRBD1. The CDR3 length is 15 residues. V dropped 1 base and J dropped 10; count of bases not matched to a gene: 10. The germline V gene has CDR1 MDHEN and CDR2 SYDVKM. CDR3 DNA: TGTGCCAGCAGTTTATTGACAGGGAATTCGGGGGAGCAGTTCTTC. This encodes CASSLLTGNSGEQFF.

The rearrangement joins TRBV5-1 to TRBJ1-1, with D perhaps matching TRBD1 (5 bases). There are 15 residues in the CDR3. V lost 0 bases, J lost 2 bases, and 11 bases lay in between. The V gene's germline CDR1 is SGHRS and CDR2 YFSETQ. The CDR3 loop reads CASSLVRGVNTEAFF. The CDR3 nucleotides read TGCGCCAGCAGCTTGGTTCGGGGGGTAAACACTGAAGCTTTCTTT. The full variable domain, its missing parts supplied by reference TRBV5-1 and TRBJ1-1, is KAGVTQTPRYLIKTRGQQVTLSCSPISGHRSVSWYQQTPGQGLQFLFEYFSETQRNKGNFPGRFSGRQFSNSRSEMNVSTLELGDSALYLCASSLVRGVNTEAFFGQGTRLTVV.

The CDR3 spells CASSQDLGARYGYTF. In nucleotides, the CDR3 is TGTGCCAGCAGCCAAGATTTGGGGGCGCGGTATGGCTACACCTTC. The V and J genes are TRBV14 and TRBJ1-2; tentatively, D is TRBD1 (6 bases). This CDR3 spans 15 amino acids. V shed 0 bases and J shed 5 bases, with 13 bases lying between them. Germline CDR1 and CDR2: SGHDN and FVKESK. Combining the CDR3 with reference TRBV14 and TRBJ1-2 gives the whole variable domain EAGVTQFPSHSVIEKGQTVTLRCDPISGHDNLYWYRRVMGKEIKFLLHFVKESKQDESGMPNNRFLAERTGGTYSTLKVQPAELEDSGVYFCASSQDLGARYGYTFGSGTRLTVV.

This chain uses TRBV4-3 with TRBJ2-7; TRBD1 matches at 8 bases. V shed 3 bases, J shed 3 bases, and the junction held 10 bases outside the gene matches. The CDR3 length is 16 residues. Per germline, CDR1 LGHNA and CDR2 YSLEER. The CDR3 is CASSHSATGEIYEQYF. DNA of the CDR3: TGCGCCAGCAGCCATTCTGCGACAGGGGAGATCTACGAGCAGTACTTC.